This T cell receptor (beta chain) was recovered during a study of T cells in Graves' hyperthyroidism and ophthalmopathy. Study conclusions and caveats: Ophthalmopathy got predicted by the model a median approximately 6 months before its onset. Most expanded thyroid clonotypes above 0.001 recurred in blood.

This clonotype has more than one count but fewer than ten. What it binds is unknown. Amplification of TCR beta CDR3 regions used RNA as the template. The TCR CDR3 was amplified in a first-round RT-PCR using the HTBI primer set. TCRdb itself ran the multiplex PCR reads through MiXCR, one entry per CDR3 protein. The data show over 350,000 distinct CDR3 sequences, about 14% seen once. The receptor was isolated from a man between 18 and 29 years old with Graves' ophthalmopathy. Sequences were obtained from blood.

In DNA form, the CDR3 reads TGTGCCACAGACGACAGCCAAGAGACCCAGTACTTC. This codes for CATDDSQETQYF. The chain combines TRBV24-1 with TRBJ2-5; possibly TRBD1 for D (5 bases). V gave up 10 bases and J gave up 1 base, with 9 bases separating them. The CDR3 loop spans 12 amino acids. Germline values: CDR1 KGHDR, CDR2 SFDVKD.